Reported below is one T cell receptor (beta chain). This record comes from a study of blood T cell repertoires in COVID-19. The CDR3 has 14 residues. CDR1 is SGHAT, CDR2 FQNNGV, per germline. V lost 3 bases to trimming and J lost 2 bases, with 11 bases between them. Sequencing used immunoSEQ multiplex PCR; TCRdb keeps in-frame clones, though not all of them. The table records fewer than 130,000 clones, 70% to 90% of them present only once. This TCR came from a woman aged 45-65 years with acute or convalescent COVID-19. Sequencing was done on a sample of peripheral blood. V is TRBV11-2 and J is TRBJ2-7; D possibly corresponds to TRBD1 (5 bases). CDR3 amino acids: CASSLGRTPYEQYF. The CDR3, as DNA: TGTGCCAGCAGCTTGGGGCGGACACCCTACGAGCAGTACTTC.